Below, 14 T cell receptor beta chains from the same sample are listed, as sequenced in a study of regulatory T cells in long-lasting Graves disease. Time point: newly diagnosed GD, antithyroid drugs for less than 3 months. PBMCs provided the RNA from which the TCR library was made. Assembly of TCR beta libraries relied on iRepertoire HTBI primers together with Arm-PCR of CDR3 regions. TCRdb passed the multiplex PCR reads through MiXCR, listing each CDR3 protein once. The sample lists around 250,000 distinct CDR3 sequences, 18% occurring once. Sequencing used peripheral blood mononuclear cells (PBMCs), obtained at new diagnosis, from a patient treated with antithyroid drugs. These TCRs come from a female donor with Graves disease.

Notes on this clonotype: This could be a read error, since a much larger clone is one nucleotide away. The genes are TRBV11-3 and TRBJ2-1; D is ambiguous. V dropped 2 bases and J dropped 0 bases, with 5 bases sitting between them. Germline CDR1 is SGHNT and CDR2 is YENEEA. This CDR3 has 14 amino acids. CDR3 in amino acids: CASSLTGSYNEQFF. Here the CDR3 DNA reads TGTGCCAGCAGCTTAACGGGCTCCTACAATGAGCAGTTCTTC. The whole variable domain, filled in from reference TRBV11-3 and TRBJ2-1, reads EAGVVQSPRYKIIEKKQPVAFWCNPISGHNTLYWYLQNLGQGPELLIRYENEEAVDDSQLPKDRFSAERLKGVDSTLKIQPAELGDSAVYLCASSLTGSYNEQFFGPGTRLTVL.

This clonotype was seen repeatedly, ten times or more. The CDR3 is CASSGWTGSNYEQYF. The CDR3 DNA sequence: TGTGCCAGCAGTGGATGGACAGGGAGTAACTACGAGCAGTACTTC. The V call is TRBV6-1, the J call TRBJ2-7, with 8 bases matching TRBD1. After removal of 4 bases from V and 3 bases from J, the junction contained 8 bases not matched to a gene. The CDR3 spans 15 residues. Germline V CDR1 and CDR2: MNHNS, SASEGT.

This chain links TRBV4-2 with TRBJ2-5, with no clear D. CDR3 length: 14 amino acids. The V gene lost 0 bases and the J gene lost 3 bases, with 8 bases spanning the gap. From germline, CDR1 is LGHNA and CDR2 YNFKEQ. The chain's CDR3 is CASSQDQEKETQYF. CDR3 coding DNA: TGTGCCAGCAGCCAAGACCAGGAAAAAGAGACCCAGTACTTC.

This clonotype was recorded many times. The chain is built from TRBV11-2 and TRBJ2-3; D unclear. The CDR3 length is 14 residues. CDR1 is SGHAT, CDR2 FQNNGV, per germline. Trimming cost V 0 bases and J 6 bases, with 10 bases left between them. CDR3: CASSLDLLGDTQYF. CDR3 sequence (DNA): TGTGCCAGCAGCTTAGATCTTCTGGGGGATACGCAGTATTTT.

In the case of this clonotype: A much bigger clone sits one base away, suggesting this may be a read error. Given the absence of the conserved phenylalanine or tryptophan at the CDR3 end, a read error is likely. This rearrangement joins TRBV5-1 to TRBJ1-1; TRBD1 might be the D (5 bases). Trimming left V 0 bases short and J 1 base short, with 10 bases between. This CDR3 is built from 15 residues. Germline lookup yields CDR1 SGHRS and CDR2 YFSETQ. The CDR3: CASSLEAGRNTEAFS. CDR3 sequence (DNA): TGCGCCAGCAGCTTGGAGGCAGGGAGGAACACTGAAGCTTTCTCT.

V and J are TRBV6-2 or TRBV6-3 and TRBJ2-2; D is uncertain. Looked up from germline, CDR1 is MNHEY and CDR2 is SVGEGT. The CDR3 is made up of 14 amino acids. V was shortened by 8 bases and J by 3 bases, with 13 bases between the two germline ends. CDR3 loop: CASSLTFYTGELFF. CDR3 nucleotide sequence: TGTGCCAGCTCCTTGACATTTTACACCGGGGAGCTGTTTTTT.

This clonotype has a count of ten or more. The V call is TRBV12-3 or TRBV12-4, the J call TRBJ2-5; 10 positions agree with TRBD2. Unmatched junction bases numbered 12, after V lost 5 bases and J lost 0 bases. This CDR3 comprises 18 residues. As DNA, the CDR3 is TGTGCCAGCAGTCCCCAAGGGGGAGCGGGGGGGTACCAAGAGACCCAGTACTTC. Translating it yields CASSPQGGAGGYQETQYF.

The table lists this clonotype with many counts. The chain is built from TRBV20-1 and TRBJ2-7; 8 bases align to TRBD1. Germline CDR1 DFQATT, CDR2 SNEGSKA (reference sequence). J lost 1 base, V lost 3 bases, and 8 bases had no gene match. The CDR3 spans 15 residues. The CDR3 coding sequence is TGCAGTGCTAGCACACAGGGGGGAGTATCCTACGAGCAGTACTTC. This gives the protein CSASTQGGVSYEQYF.

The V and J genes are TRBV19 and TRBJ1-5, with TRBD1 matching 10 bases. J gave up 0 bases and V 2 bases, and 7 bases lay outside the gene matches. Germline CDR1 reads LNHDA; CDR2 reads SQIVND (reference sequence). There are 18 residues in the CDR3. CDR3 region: CASSITGQGPYSNQPQHF. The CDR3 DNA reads TGTGCCAGTAGTATAACGGGACAGGGGCCTTATAGCAATCAGCCCCAGCATTTT. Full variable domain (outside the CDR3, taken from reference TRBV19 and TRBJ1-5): DGGITQSPKYLFRKEGQNVTLSCEQNLNHDAMYWYRQDPGQGLRLIYYSQIVNDFQKGDIAEGYSVSREKKESFPLTVTSAQKNPTAFYLCASSITGQGPYSNQPQHFGDGTRLSIL.

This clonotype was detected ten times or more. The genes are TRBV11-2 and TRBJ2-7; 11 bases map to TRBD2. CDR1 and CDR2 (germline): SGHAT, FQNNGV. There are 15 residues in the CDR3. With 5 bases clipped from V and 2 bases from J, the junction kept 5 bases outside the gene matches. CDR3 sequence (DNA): TGTGCCAGCAGCCCTCTAGCGGGAGGAACCTACGAGCAGTACTTC. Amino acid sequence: CASSPLAGGTYEQYF.

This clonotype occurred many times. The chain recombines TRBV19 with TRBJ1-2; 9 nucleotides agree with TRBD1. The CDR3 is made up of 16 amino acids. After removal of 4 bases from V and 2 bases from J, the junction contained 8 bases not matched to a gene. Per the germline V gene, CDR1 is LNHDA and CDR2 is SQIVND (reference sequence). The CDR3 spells CASSKGQGSRNYGYTF. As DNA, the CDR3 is TGTGCCAGTAGTAAGGGACAGGGAAGTCGGAACTATGGCTACACCTTC.

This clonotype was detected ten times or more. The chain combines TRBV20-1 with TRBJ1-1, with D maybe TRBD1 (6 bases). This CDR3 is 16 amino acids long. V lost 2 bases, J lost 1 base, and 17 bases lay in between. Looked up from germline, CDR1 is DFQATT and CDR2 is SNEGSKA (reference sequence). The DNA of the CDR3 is TGCAGTGCTAGAAGGATTCCGGGCAGGGGGAACACTGAAGCTTTCTTT. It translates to CSARRIPGRGNTEAFF.

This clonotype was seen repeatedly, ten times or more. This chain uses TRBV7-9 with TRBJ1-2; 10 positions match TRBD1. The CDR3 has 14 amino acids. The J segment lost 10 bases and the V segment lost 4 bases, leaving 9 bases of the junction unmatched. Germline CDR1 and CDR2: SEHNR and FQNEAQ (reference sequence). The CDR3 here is CASSSTGTGAFYTF. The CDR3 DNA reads TGTGCCAGCAGCTCCACCGGGACAGGGGCCTTCTACACCTTC. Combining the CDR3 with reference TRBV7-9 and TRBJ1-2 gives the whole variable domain DTGVSQNPRHKITKRGQNVTFRCDPISEHNRLYWYRQTLGQGPEFLTYFQNEAQLEKSRLLSDRFSAERPKGSFSTLEIQRTEQGDSAMYLCASSSTGTGAFYTFGSGTRLTVV.

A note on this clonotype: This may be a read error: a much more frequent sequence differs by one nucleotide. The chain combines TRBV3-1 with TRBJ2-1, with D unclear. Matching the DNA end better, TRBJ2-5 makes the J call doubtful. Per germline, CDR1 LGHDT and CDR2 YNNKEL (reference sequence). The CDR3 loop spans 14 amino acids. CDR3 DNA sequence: TGTGTCAGCAGCCTAGACTCAGAGTTTGGGACCCAGTACTTC. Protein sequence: CVSSLDSEFGTQYF.